This T cell receptor (beta chain) was sequenced in a study of CXCR3-negative and CXCR3-positive naive CD8 T cells (dated by TCRdb to about 2019). About the study as a whole: In total, about 130 million TRB reads were obtained, which works out to roughly 1.5 +/- 0.3 million reads per library. TRBV-TRBJ cluster analysis included naive subsets from five or six donors and memory cells from 3 donors. Diversity and physicochemical repertoire analyses covered approximately 10 donors pooled from two independent experiments. The paper as a whole reports these results and caveats: Compared with CXCR3-negative naive cells, CXCR3-positive naive cells had TRB CDR3s with higher hydrophobicity (lower Kidera factor 4), lower energy, and higher strength and volume indices. Naive CXCR3-negative and CXCR3-positive cells from the same donor showed similar TRBV-TRBJ usage, whereas memory cells showed distinct patterns. Because surface CD5, which is linked to self-reactivity in mice, was comparable between the naive subsets, TCR interaction strength was also inferred from TRB CDR3 physicochemical properties. Freshly isolated PBMCs were used for most assays because CXCR3 expression went down partially after cryopreservation. Comparably high repertoire diversity was found in both naive subsets, whereas much lower repertoire diversity was found in memory CD8+ T cells.

The CDR3, from cysteine to phenylalanine, totals 12 residues. No coding sequence is recorded. For CDR1 and CDR2, the germline V gene lists SGHTA and FQGTGA. Sequencing instrument: NextSeq 550. The Human TCR Profiling Kit (MiLaboratory) was used to prepare UMI-labeled 5' RACE TRB cDNA libraries. cDNA synthesis used the entire amount of extracted RNA, and PCR amplification then used the entire amount of cDNA produced. Libraries were prepared in parallel with an identical number of PCR cycles. The original pipeline was this. About 50,000 +/- 10,000 unique UMI-labeled TRB cDNA molecules per library were extracted with MIGEC and MiXCR, with at least two reads per UMI required. Each library averaged around 42,000 +/- 9,900 functional in-frame TRB CDR3 nucleotide clonotypes without stop codons. Diversity metrics, including normalized Shannon-Wiener and Chao1, were computed in VDJtools after downsampling to 5000 UMI-labeled TRB molecules per sample. VDJtools was used to calculate clonotype-size-weighted physicochemical properties of the central five CDR3 residues, namely interaction energy, strength, volume and Kidera factor 4. TCRdb reprocessed the reads and provides one entry for every CDR3 protein sequence; no DNA is given. These V and J calls originate from TCRdb's pipeline instead of the authors' own analysis. Per the sample table, the count is 85,000 to 120,000 distinct CDR3 sequences. Roughly 0.4% of the sample is taken by the ten largest.

Points on this clonotype: The specificity of this receptor is unknown.

For each CD8+ T cell subset, flow sorting was done in triplicate, and around 300,000 cells per subset went directly into RLT lysis buffer. To exclude memory contaminants, naive CD8+ T cells were stringently defined as CD45RO-CCR7+CD27+CD95-. Using standard density gradient centrifugation, peripheral blood mononuclear cells were isolated from buffy coats. Naive CXCR3-negative and CXCR3-positive CD8+ T cells were flow-sorted on a FACSAria III. An RNeasy Mini Kit was used to extract total RNA from the sorted cells. The V and J segments used are TRBV7-3 and TRBJ1-1. The source material was naive CXCR3+ CD8+ T cells from blood. The label giving this sample's cell subset or site can be read as: CD45RO-CCR7+CD27+CD95- naive CD8+ T cells expressing CXCR3 (TNR3+). The receptor was isolated from a human donor in good health. Some clones in this sample may be carry-over from other donors' samples. The CDR3 protein sequence reads: CASSDGGLGAFF. Supplemented by the reference TRBV7-3 and TRBJ1-1 proteins around the CDR3, the complete variable domain is GAGVSQTPSNKVTEKGKYVELRCDPISGHTALYWYRQSLGQGPEFLIYFQGTGAADDSGLPNDRFFAVRPEGSVSTLKIQRTERGDSAVYLCASSDGGLGAFFGQGTRLTVV.